These 19 T cell receptor beta chains originate from one sample sequenced in a study of cytomegalovirus exposure and HLA in healthy donors. Researchers ran the PCR with 60 Vbeta and 13 Jbeta primers. The method was immunoSEQ multiplex PCR; TCRdb's version includes in-frame clones alone and lacks a portion of them. The sample holds under 200,000 clones; around 68% are singletons and the top ten take roughly 2.9%. The specimen was PBMCs. The source is a man aged 35-49 years in good health and CMV-seronegative.

This chain joins TRBV30 and TRBJ1-1, with D perhaps TRBD1 (6 bases). V was clipped by 1 base and J by 1 base, with 7 bases between them. Germline CDR1 reads GTSNPN; CDR2 reads SVGIG (reference sequence). This CDR3 comprises 13 residues. The CDR3 loop reads CAWSGTANTEAFF. CDR3 coding DNA: TGTGCCTGGAGTGGGACAGCGAACACTGAAGCTTTCTTT.

This clone was observed a handful of times. The chain carries TRBV19 and TRBJ2-3; D uncertain. Per germline, CDR1 LNHDA and CDR2 SQIVND (reference sequence). The length of the CDR3 is 11 residues. V lost 5 bases, J lost 2 bases, and 2 bases lay in between. The CDR3 coding sequence is TGTGCCAGTAGTTACACAGATACGCAGTATTTT. This translates into CASSYTDTQYF.

The chain joins TRBV6-1 to TRBJ1-5; D remains unclear. The CDR3 covers 16 residues. The V end was cut by 0 bases, the J end by 0 bases, with 9 bases between. The V gene's germline CDR1 is MNHNS and CDR2 SASEGT. CDR3 nucleotides: TGTGCCAGCAGTGAAGCGGGAGGTCTTAGCAATCAGCCCCAGCATTTT. This translates into CASSEAGGLSNQPQHF.

This clone has only a few counts. This chain connects TRBV4-1 to TRBJ2-5; 7 bases align to TRBD2. CDR1 and CDR2 (germline): MGHRA, YSYEKL. The CDR3 has 18 amino acids. The V and J ends lost 4 bases and 5 bases, in that order; junction bases with no gene match: 19. CDR3: CASSLRDYPISPTETQYF. The CDR3 nucleotides read TGCGCCAGCAGCCTCCGGGACTATCCCATCTCACCCACGGAGACCCAGTACTTC.

This clone was seen more than once but under ten times. The chain links TRBV2 to TRBJ1-1; 9 bases are a match to TRBD1. The CDR3 is 14 amino acids. In germline, CDR1 is SNHLY, CDR2 FYNNEI. With 6 bases clipped from V and 1 base from J, the junction kept 3 bases outside the gene matches. CDR3 nucleotide sequence: TGTGCCAGCAGGGGGACAGGGCCGAACACTGAAGCTTTCTTT. This gives the protein CASRGTGPNTEAFF. Full variable domain (remainder filled in from reference TRBV2 and TRBJ1-1): EPEVTQTPSHQVTQMGQEVILRCVPISNHLYFYWYRQILGQKVEFLVSFYNNEISEKSEIFDDQFSVERPDGSNFTLKIRSTKLEDSAMYFCASRGTGPNTEAFFGQGTRLTVV.

DNA of the CDR3: TGTGCCAGCAGTTTAGGGCAGCCTGGCACTGAAGCTTTCTTT. It specifies CASSLGQPGTEAFF. The chain recombines TRBV27 with TRBJ1-1, with D hard to call. The germline V gene encodes CDR1 MNHEY and CDR2 SMNVEV (reference sequence). CDR3 length: 14 amino acids. Trimming pared 2 bases from V and 4 bases from J, leaving 11 bases between.

This clone was found a few times. This chain links TRBV18 with TRBJ2-5; TRBD2 matches at 9 bases. The germline CDR1 and CDR2 sequences are KGHSH and LQKENI. Losses at the gene ends were 5 bases for V and 5 bases for J; bases not matched to a gene: 3. The CDR3 sequence is 13 residues long. The CDR3 loop reads CASSSSGGETQYF. As DNA, the CDR3 is TGTGCCAGCTCATCCAGCGGGGGGGAGACCCAGTACTTC. Using reference TRBV18 and TRBJ2-5 for the parts outside the CDR3, the full variable domain is NAGVMQNPRHLVRRRGQEARLRCSPMKGHSHVYWYRQLPEEGLKFMVYLQKENIIDESGMPKERFSAEFPKEGPSILRIQQVVRGDSAAYFCASSSSGGETQYFGPGTRLLVL.

This sequence joins TRBV27 and TRBJ1-5; 12 nucleotides match TRBD1. The CDR3 has 15 residues. Germline trimming cut 6 bases from V and 6 bases from J; bases unmatched to any gene: 6. Per the germline V gene, CDR1 is MNHEY and CDR2 is SMNVEV (reference sequence). CDR3 coding DNA: TGTGCCAGCAGCCCCGGGACAGGGGGCCGTCAGCCCCAGCATTTT. It encodes CASSPGTGGRQPQHF.

The genes are TRBV19 and TRBJ2-3; 9 bases are a match to TRBD1. V lost 5 bases and J lost 6; bases outside the gene matches: 12. This CDR3 is 16 amino acids long. Looked up from germline, CDR1 is LNHDA and CDR2 is SQIVND (reference sequence). CDR3 amino acids: CASSDAGQGVYDTQYF. In DNA, the CDR3 is TGTGCCAGTAGTGACGCGGGACAGGGAGTTTACGATACGCAGTATTTT. Supplemented by reference TRBV19 and TRBJ2-3, the full variable domain reads DGGITQSPKYLFRKEGQNVTLSCEQNLNHDAMYWYRQDPGQGLRLIYYSQIVNDFQKGDIAEGYSVSREKKESFPLTVTSAQKNPTAFYLCASSDAGQGVYDTQYFGPGTRLTVL.

This clone was counted between two and nine times. This chain joins TRBV5-1 and TRBJ1-1; TRBD1 agrees at 7 bases. The CDR3 length is 15 residues. Germline V lookup: CDR1 SGHRS, CDR2 YFSETQ. The V gene end was trimmed by 4 bases and the J gene end by 3 bases; junction bases not matched to a gene: 9. CDR3 in DNA: TGCGCCAGCAGCCTCCGGGACAGAAGACACACTGAAGCTTTCTTT. It is translated as CASSLRDRRHTEAFF.

This chain uses TRBV28 with TRBJ2-7; 9 bases fit TRBD2. The CDR3 covers 15 residues. Per the germline V gene, CDR1 is MDHEN and CDR2 is SYDVKM. Germline trimming cut 3 bases from V and 6 bases from J; bases unmatched to any gene: 9. CDR3 residues: CASSFARTSDSEQYF. Here the CDR3 DNA reads TGTGCCAGCAGTTTCGCTAGGACTAGCGACTCCGAGCAGTACTTC.

This chain joins TRBV9 and TRBJ2-5; no definite D call. CDR1 SGDLS and CDR2 YYNGEE come from the germline V gene. The CDR3 runs to 13 residues. The V end lost 5 bases, the J end lost 0 bases, and 8 bases lay between the germline ends. The CDR3 loop is CASSPQYQETQYF. In nucleotides, the CDR3 is TGTGCCAGCAGTCCCCAGTACCAAGAGACCCAGTACTTC.

This clone was counted between two and nine times. This chain uses TRBV19 with TRBJ1-6, with D maybe TRBD1 (6 bases). Per the germline V gene, CDR1 is LNHDA and CDR2 is SQIVND (reference sequence). This CDR3 comprises 13 residues. Trimming shortened V by 9 bases and J by 9 bases, and 15 bases separated the two germline ends. CDR3 sequence reads: CASRGLGGSPLHF. The CDR3 DNA reads TGTGCCAGCAGGGGTCTCGGTGGTTCACCCCTCCACTTT.

The genes are TRBV29-1 and TRBJ1-5; 9 bases agree with TRBD1. The germline gives CDR1 SQVTM, CDR2 ANQGSEA. V lost 6 bases to trimming and J lost 4 bases; unmatched junction nucleotides: 16. The CDR3 consists of 17 residues. CDR3 in DNA: TGCAGCGTCCTACTTGGGACAGGGAACATCGGGAATCAGCCCCAGCATTTT. This gives the protein CSVLLGTGNIGNQPQHF.

This chain links TRBV2 with TRBJ1-4, with D maybe TRBD1 (5 bases). Trimming left V 1 base short and J 0 bases short, with 6 bases between. CDR1 and CDR2 from the germline V gene are SNHLY and FYNNEI. The CDR3 sequence is 15 residues long. DNA for the CDR3: TGTGCCAGCAGTGAAGAGGGGTCAACTAATGAAAAACTGTTTTTT. Translated, it gives CASSEEGSTNEKLFF.

The gene calls are TRBV6-1 and TRBJ2-3, with no clear D. V was shortened by 1 base and J by 7 bases, with 9 bases between the two germline ends. This CDR3 region has 13 residues. Germline CDR1 reads MNHNS; CDR2 reads SASEGT. The CDR3 nucleotides read TGTGCCAGCAGTGAAGAAAACGGTTATACGCAGTATTTT. This gives the protein CASSEENGYTQYF.

V gene TRBV9 combines with J gene TRBJ1-3, with 10 nucleotides matching TRBD1. The CDR3 runs to 19 residues. Trimming removed 3 bases from V and 0 bases from J; junction bases left unmatched: 12. Looked up from germline, CDR1 is SGDLS and CDR2 is YYNGEE. CDR3 residues: CASSGTGTGVTLSGNTIYF. The CDR3 DNA follows: TGTGCCAGCAGCGGAACCGGGACAGGGGTGACCCTCTCTGGAAACACCATATATTTT.

The V and J genes are TRBV6-6 and TRBJ2-3, with a tentative D call TRBD1 (7 bases). The ends were cut back, 11 bases at V and 1 base at J, with 13 bases in the middle. This CDR3 contains 13 residues. CDR1 is MNHNY and CDR2 is SVGAGI in the germline V gene (reference sequence). The CDR3 here is CAVQGGGTDTQYF. CDR3 DNA sequence: TGTGCCGTTCAGGGGGGAGGCACAGATACGCAGTATTTT.

For the CDR3, the DNA is TGTGCCAGCAAGGCAGGCGAAAACATTCAGTACTTC. This translates into CASKAGENIQYF. The rearrangement joins TRBV2 to TRBJ2-4; no reliable D call. The CDR3 consists of 12 residues. Per the germline V gene, CDR1 is SNHLY and CDR2 is FYNNEI. With 7 bases removed from V and 5 bases from J, the gap between germline ends came to 9 bases.